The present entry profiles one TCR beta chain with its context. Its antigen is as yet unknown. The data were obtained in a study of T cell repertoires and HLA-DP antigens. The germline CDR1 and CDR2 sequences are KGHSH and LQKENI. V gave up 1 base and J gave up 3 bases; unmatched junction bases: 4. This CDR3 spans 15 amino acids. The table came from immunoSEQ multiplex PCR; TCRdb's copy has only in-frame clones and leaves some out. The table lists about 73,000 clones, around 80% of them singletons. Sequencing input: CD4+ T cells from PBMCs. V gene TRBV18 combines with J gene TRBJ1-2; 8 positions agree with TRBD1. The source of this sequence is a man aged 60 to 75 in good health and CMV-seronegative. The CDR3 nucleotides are TGTGCCAGCTCACCACAGAACAGGGGGGACTATGGCTACACCTTC. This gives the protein CASSPQNRGDYGYTF.